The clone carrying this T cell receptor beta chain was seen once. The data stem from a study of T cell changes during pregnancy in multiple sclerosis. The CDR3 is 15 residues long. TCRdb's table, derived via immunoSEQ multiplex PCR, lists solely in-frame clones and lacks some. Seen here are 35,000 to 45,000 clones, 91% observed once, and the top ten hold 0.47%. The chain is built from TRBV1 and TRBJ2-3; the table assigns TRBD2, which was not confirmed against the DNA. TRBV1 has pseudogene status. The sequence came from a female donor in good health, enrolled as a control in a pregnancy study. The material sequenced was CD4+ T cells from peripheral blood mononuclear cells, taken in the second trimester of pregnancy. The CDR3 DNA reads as TGCACCAGCAGCCAAGATGGGACTAGCACAGATACGCAGTATTTT. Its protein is CTSSQDGTSTDTQYF.